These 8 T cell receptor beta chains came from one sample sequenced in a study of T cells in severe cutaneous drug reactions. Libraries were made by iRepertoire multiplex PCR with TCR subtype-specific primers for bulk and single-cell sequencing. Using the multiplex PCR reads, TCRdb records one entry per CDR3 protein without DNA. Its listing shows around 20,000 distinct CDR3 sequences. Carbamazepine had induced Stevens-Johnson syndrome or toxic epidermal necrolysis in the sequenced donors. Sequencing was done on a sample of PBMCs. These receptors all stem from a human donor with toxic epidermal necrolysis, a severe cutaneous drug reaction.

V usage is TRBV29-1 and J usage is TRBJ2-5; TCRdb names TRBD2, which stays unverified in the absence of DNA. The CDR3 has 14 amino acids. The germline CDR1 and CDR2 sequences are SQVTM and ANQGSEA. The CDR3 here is CSVVRLANQETQYF.

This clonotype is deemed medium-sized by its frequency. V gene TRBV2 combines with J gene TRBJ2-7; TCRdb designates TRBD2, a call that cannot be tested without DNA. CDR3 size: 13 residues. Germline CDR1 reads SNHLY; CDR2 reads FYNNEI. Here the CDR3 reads CASSEGSGYEQYF.

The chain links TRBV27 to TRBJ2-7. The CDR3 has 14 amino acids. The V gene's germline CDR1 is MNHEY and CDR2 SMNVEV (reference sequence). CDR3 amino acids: CASSLTATSYEQYF.

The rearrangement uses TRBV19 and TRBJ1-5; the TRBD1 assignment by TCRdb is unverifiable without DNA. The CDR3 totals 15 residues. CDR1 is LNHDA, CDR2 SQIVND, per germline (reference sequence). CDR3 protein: CASQDRGRGNQPQHF. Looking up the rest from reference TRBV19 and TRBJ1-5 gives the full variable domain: DGGITQSPKYLFRKEGQNVTLSCEQNLNHDAMYWYRQDPGQGLRLIYYSQIVNDFQKGDIAEGYSVSREKKESFPLTVTSAQKNPTAFYLCASQDRGRGNQPQHFGDGTRLSIL.

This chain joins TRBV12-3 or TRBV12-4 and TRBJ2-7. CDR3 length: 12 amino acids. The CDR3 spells CASSSLIYEQYF.

CDR3 residues: CSARVLSLAGGTDTQYF. The V and J genes are TRBV20-1 and TRBJ2-3; the D call from TCRdb, TRBD2, cannot be confirmed without DNA. The CDR3 loop spans 17 amino acids. Germline V gene lookup returns CDR1 DFQATT and CDR2 SNEGSKA (reference sequence).

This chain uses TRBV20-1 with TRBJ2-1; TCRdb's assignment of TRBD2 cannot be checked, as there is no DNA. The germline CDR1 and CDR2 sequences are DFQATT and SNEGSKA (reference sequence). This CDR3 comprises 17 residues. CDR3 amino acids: CSAGGVAGMRLVREQFF.

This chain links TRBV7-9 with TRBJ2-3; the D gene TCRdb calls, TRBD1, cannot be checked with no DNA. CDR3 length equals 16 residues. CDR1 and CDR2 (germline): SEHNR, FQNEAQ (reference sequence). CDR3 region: CASSVTRGPHTDTQYF.